The 15 T cell receptor beta chains listed next were all sequenced from one sample in a study of neurological immune-mediated disorders (dated by TCRdb to between 2018 and 2020). Library method: 5' RACE. Instrument on record: Illumina HiSeq 2500. Through fastp at Q25 and MiXCR, TCRdb rebuilt clones from the public reads, retaining in-frame beta chains. Rows matching on CDR3 protein sequence are summarized as one entry with the most common DNA and genes. Within this sample are fewer than 20,000 distinct CDR3 sequences, with about 10% of them counted one time only. In total, the top ten clones hold approximately 28% of the sample. The specimen sequenced was CD8+ T cells from blood. All receptors derive from a woman aged 50 to 60 in good health.

This clonotype was seen at least ten times. The V call is TRBV7-2, the J call TRBJ2-1; D is uncertain. The V gene lost 3 bases and the J gene lost 5 bases, with 5 bases spanning the gap. Germline V gene lookup returns CDR1 SGHTA and CDR2 FQGNSA. The length of the CDR3 is 12 residues. CDR3 sequence: CASSLGHNEQFF. CDR3 DNA: TGTGCCAGCAGCTTGGGCCACAATGAGCAGTTCTTC.

This clonotype was seen repeatedly, ten times or more. The chain is built from TRBV27 and TRBJ1-5; D call uncertain. The CDR3 runs to 12 residues. With 5 bases removed from V and 4 bases from J, the gap between germline ends came to 6 bases. Germline V gene lookup returns CDR1 MNHEY and CDR2 SMNVEV (reference sequence). CDR3 residues: CASSKPNQPQHF. The CDR3 DNA reads as TGTGCCAGCAGTAAGCCGAATCAGCCCCAGCATTTT.

This clonotype was counted at least ten times. V usage is TRBV20-1 and J usage is TRBJ2-1, with 13 nucleotides matching TRBD2. Germline values: CDR1 DFQATT, CDR2 SNEGSKA (reference sequence). With V trimmed by 6 bases and J by 0 bases, 2 bases remained unmatched. This CDR3 contains 15 residues. The CDR3 reads CSARTSGGSYNEQFF. CDR3 nucleotides: TGCAGTGCAAGGACTAGCGGGGGCTCCTACAATGAGCAGTTCTTC.

This clonotype has only a few counts. The CDR3 DNA reads as TGTGCCAGCAGCCCCACTAGCGGCACAGATACGCAGTATTTT. This codes for CASSPTSGTDTQYF. The chain couples TRBV11-2 to TRBJ2-3, with 7 bases aligning to TRBD2. This CDR3 spans 14 amino acids. The germline CDR1 and CDR2 sequences are SGHAT and FQNNGV. The V and J ends lost 5 bases and 1 base, in that order; junction bases with no gene match: 3.

In this sample, this clonotype turned up many times. This chain joins TRBV30 and TRBJ2-2; the D gene is possibly TRBD2 (6 bases). The ends were cut back, 0 bases at V and 1 base at J, with 12 bases in the middle. The CDR3 has 16 amino acids. Germline CDR1 is GTSNPN and CDR2 is SVGIG (reference sequence). The CDR3 bases are TGTGCCTGGAGTGTTGAGTACGGGGGGAACACCGGGGAGCTGTTTTTT. Translation: CAWSVEYGGNTGELFF.

This clonotype was seen repeatedly, ten times or more. The chain uses TRBV29-1 and TRBJ2-1; 11 bases are shared with TRBD2. The germline V gene has CDR1 SQVTM and CDR2 ANQGSEA. The CDR3 runs 16 residues. V was pared by 0 bases and J by 8 bases, with 9 bases of the junction left unmatched. The CDR3 DNA is TGCAGCGTTGAAGATGTAGCGGGAGGGCGAATGTATGAGCAGTTCTTC. Translating gives CSVEDVAGGRMYEQFF.

This clonotype was detected many times. The rearrangement joins TRBV6-5 to TRBJ2-7; 7 bases align to TRBD2. V lost 4 bases to trimming and J lost 4 bases; unmatched junction nucleotides: 7. Germline CDR1 is MNHEY and CDR2 is SVGAGI. The CDR3 totals 14 residues. In DNA, the CDR3 is TGTGCCAGCAGTTTAGCGGGTATGATGTACGAGCAGTACTTC. Translating gives CASSLAGMMYEQYF.

This clonotype has ten or more counts. The V call is TRBV20-1, the J call TRBJ2-1; TRBD1 might be the D (6 bases). Trimming pared 3 bases from V and 7 bases from J, leaving 16 bases between. This CDR3 region has 14 residues. Germline-derived CDR1 and CDR2 are DFQATT and SNEGSKA (reference sequence). The CDR3 DNA is TGCAGTGCTAGTATCGGGGACACAGGGAATGAGCAGTTCTTC. Translated: CSASIGDTGNEQFF.

This clonotype was picked up many times. J is TRBJ2-4 and V is TRBV28; 8 bases match TRBD2. The J segment lost 3 bases and the V segment lost 7 bases, leaving 11 bases of the junction unmatched. CDR3 length: 16 residues. Germline V CDR1 and CDR2: MDHEN, SYDVKM. CDR3 protein: CASTKAGREVKNIQYF. The DNA of the CDR3 is TGTGCCAGCACTAAGGCGGGGCGGGAGGTCAAAAACATTCAGTACTTC.

This clonotype occurred many times. The chain uses TRBV20-1 and TRBJ2-7; 7 bases map to TRBD2. The CDR3 is 13 residues long. Germline values: CDR1 DFQATT, CDR2 SNEGSKA (reference sequence). Trimming took 4 bases from V and 0 from J; bases not matched to a gene: 3. CDR3 loop: CSAKSGVSYEQYF. In DNA, the CDR3 is TGCAGTGCTAAGAGCGGGGTCTCCTACGAGCAGTACTTC.

This clonotype was counted ten times or more. The chain is built from TRBV27 and TRBJ1-2; D is unclear. This CDR3 spans 14 amino acids. With 2 bases removed from V and 8 bases from J, the gap between germline ends came to 15 bases. The germline V gene encodes CDR1 MNHEY and CDR2 SMNVEV (reference sequence). The CDR3 bases are TGTGCCAGCAGTTTAAAAGTTGGGTCCCGGGGCTACACCTTC. Its translation: CASSLKVGSRGYTF.

The genes are TRBV5-6 and TRBJ2-3; 7 bases line up with TRBD2. CDR1 and CDR2 (germline): SGHDT, YYEEEE. V was clipped by 0 bases and J by 4 bases; unmatched bases: 2. There are 14 residues in the CDR3. The CDR3 region is CASSLEGGADTQYF. As DNA, the CDR3 is TGTGCCAGCAGCTTGGAGGGAGGGGCAGATACGCAGTATTTT.

The table lists this clonotype with many counts. This rearrangement joins TRBV14 to TRBJ2-7; 10 bases are shared with TRBD1. Germline CDR1 is SGHDN and CDR2 is FVKESK. The CDR3 covers 13 residues. With V trimmed by 7 bases and J by 5 bases, 5 bases remained unmatched. The CDR3 coding sequence is TGTGCCAGCAAGGGGACAGGGGAACACGAGCAGTACTTC. This sequence encodes CASKGTGEHEQYF.

Ten or more counts support this clonotype. The DNA for the CDR3 is TGTGCCAGCAGCCCTCCGGGACAGGACAACGAGCAGTACTTC. Its translation is CASSPPGQDNEQYF. The J gene is TRBJ2-7, the V gene TRBV7-9, with 8 positions matching TRBD1. The CDR3 is 14 amino acids. The ends lost 5 bases at V and 5 bases at J; junction bases unmatched: 8. From germline, CDR1 is SEHNR and CDR2 FQNEAQ (reference sequence). The full variable domain, its missing parts supplied by reference TRBV7-9 and TRBJ2-7, is DTGVSQNPRHKITKRGQNVTFRCDPISEHNRLYWYRQTLGQGPEFLTYFQNEAQLEKSRLLSDRFSAERPKGSFSTLEIQRTEQGDSAMYLCASSPPGQDNEQYFGPGTRLTVT.

This clonotype was detected many times. The chain uses TRBV24-1 and TRBJ2-3; TRBD1 matches at 10 bases. J was trimmed by 4 bases and V by 8 bases; bases with no gene match: 8. There are 15 residues in the CDR3. CDR1 and CDR2 (germline): KGHDR, SFDVKD. DNA for the CDR3: TGTGCCACCACCGCGGGACAGGGGAAGGCAGATACGCAGTATTTT. Translating it yields CATTAGQGKADTQYF.